The 20 T cell receptor beta chains below were found in one sample sequenced in a study of naive and memory T cell subsets. Two oligonucleotides, mixed equimolar, formed the beta constant-region primer covering TRBC1 and TRBC2. The ligated cDNA underwent four PCR rounds using SP2 and nested alpha and beta constant-region primers. TCRdb redid the calling of the UMI-ligation and nested PCR reads with MiXCR, one entry per CDR3 protein. Found here are some 9,700 distinct CDR3 sequences, 5.5% to 6.5% of them singletons; the top ten hold around three fifths. The specimen was CD4+ TEMRA cells from blood. Sample subset: effector memory re-expressing CD45RA, CD45RA+ CD27-. The receptors stem from a human donor in good health.

There are many counts of this clonotype. The DNA of the CDR3 is TGCAGTGCTAGAGTGCCGGAAAACGGAGCTTTCTTT. Its translation is CSARVPENGAFF. The rearrangement links TRBV20-1 to TRBJ1-1; D remains ambiguous. The CDR3 contains 12 residues. Germline CDR1 DFQATT, CDR2 SNEGSKA (reference sequence). V was shortened by 1 base and J by 10 bases, with 13 bases between the two germline ends.

This clonotype was observed a handful of times. This chain connects TRBV27 to TRBJ1-1; D gene ambiguous. The CDR3 loop spans 13 amino acids. Germline V gene sequence: CDR1 MNHEY, CDR2 SMNVEV (reference sequence). The V end was cut by 6 bases, the J end by 8 bases, with 16 bases between. CDR3 bases: TGTGCCAGCAGCCGTATCGTGGCCCCAGAAGCTTTCTTT. The encoded protein is CASSRIVAPEAFF.

This clonotype was observed a few times. This sequence joins TRBV30 and TRBJ1-5; D is possibly TRBD1 (5 bases). V was shortened by 4 bases and J by 0 bases, with 13 bases between the two germline ends. Germline CDR1 GTSNPN, CDR2 SVGIG (reference sequence). This CDR3 comprises 15 residues. The CDR3 loop is CAWTDRGYSNQPQHF. The CDR3 coding sequence is TGTGCCTGGACTGATAGGGGCTATAGCAATCAGCCCCAGCATTTT.

This clonotype showed up many times. The genes are TRBV13 and TRBJ2-7; TRBD2 matches 9 bases. The V gene's germline CDR1 is PRHDT and CDR2 FYEKMQ (reference sequence). Losses at the gene ends were 0 bases for V and 2 bases for J; bases not matched to a gene: 2. This CDR3 contains 15 residues. CDR3 sequence reads: CASSLGSGGPYEQYF. The CDR3, as DNA: TGTGCCAGCAGCTTAGGTAGCGGGGGCCCCTACGAGCAGTACTTC.

A few counts support this clonotype. The V call is TRBV7-9, the J call TRBJ2-3; 8 bases fit TRBD2. With 5 bases clipped from V and 2 bases from J, the junction kept 6 bases outside the gene matches. Germline-derived CDR1 and CDR2 are SEHNR and FQNEAQ (reference sequence). The CDR3 length is 15 residues. The DNA of the CDR3 is TGTGCCAGCAGCCGTAGCGGGACTGACACAGATACGCAGTATTTT. Translating it yields CASSRSGTDTDTQYF.

This clonotype showed up many times. The rearrangement joins TRBV15 to TRBJ2-1, with TRBD2 matching over 12 bases. CDR3 size: 15 residues. Trimming removed 5 bases from V and 4 bases from J; junction bases left unmatched: 3. Looked up from germline, CDR1 is LNHNV and CDR2 is YYDKDF (reference sequence). CDR3 DNA: TGTGCCACCAGCCCCGGACTAGCGGGATACAATGAGCAGTTCTTC. Translating it yields CATSPGLAGYNEQFF.

This clonotype was observed at least ten times. The CDR3 DNA reads as TGTGCCAGCAGTTACACCGGACAGAGCAATCAGCCCCAGCATTTT. As protein: CASSYTGQSNQPQHF. The gene calls are TRBV6-2 or TRBV6-3 and TRBJ1-5, with D perhaps TRBD1 (6 bases). This CDR3 is 15 amino acids long. Trimming removed 2 bases at V and 1 base at J, with 9 bases between. Germline-derived CDR1 and CDR2 are MNHEY and SVGEGT.

The sample holds a few counts of this clonotype. CDR3 amino acids: CASSNAETQYF. The CDR3 nucleotides are TGTGCCAGCAGCAACGCAGAGACCCAGTACTTC. This chain joins TRBV6-2 or TRBV6-3 and TRBJ2-5; D is unresolved. Deletions cut 6 bases from V and 4 bases from J, with 6 bases between. The germline gives CDR1 MNHEY, CDR2 SVGEGT. The CDR3 consists of 11 residues.

In this sample, this clonotype turned up many times. This chain joins TRBV7-9 and TRBJ2-3; D might be TRBD1 or TRBD2, each matching 6 bases. The germline V gene has CDR1 SEHNR and CDR2 FQNEAQ (reference sequence). The CDR3 is 13 residues long. CDR3 sequence (DNA): TGTGTCGAGGGGGGAGAGGGCGCAGATACGCAGTATTTT. Translation gives CVEGGEGADTQYF.

The table lists this clonotype with many counts. The CDR3 bases are TGTGCCAGCAGTTTTCAGGCCTTTAATTCACCCCTCCACTTT. Residues: CASSFQAFNSPLHF. The chain has TRBV27 and TRBJ1-6; D is ambiguous. The germline V gene has CDR1 MNHEY and CDR2 SMNVEV (reference sequence). This CDR3 comprises 14 residues. V lost 3 bases and J lost 6, with 9 bases in between.

This clonotype was detected ten times or more. This rearrangement joins TRBV19 to TRBJ1-5; D is uncertain. This CDR3 comprises 14 residues. Trimming shortened V by 2 bases and J by 0 bases, and 5 bases separated the two germline ends. In germline, CDR1 is LNHDA, CDR2 SQIVND (reference sequence). The CDR3 spells CASSITDSNQPQHF. The CDR3 DNA reads TGTGCCAGTAGTATAACGGATAGCAATCAGCCCCAGCATTTT.

As regards this clonotype: A read error may account for a junction end that differs from germline. The genes are TRBV7-2 and TRBJ2-3; a weak D match, TRBD2 (7 bases). This CDR3 is 17 amino acids long. The germline V gene has CDR1 SGHTA and CDR2 FQGNSA. The chain's CDR3 is CASSVGGVRIRPDTHYF. DNA of the CDR3: TGTGCCAGCAGTGTAGGGGGGGTGAGAATTCGGCCGGATACGCATTATTTT.

In its sample, this clonotype was seen many times. The J gene is TRBJ2-2, the V gene TRBV7-9, with D possibly being TRBD1 (6 bases). Germline V lookup: CDR1 SEHNR, CDR2 FQNEAQ (reference sequence). The CDR3 length is 18 residues. V lost 5 bases to trimming and J lost 5 bases, with 24 bases between them. CDR3 sequence reads: CASSLRADRTNSTGELFF. The CDR3 nucleotides are TGTGCCAGCAGCCTCCGAGCTGACAGGACGAATAGTACCGGGGAGCTGTTTTTT.

In this sample, this clonotype turned up many times. This chain links TRBV7-3 with TRBJ1-1; D not resolved. Looked up from germline, CDR1 is SGHTA and CDR2 is FQGTGA. CDR3 length: 13 residues. The V end was cut by 4 bases, the J end by 5 bases, with 11 bases between. CDR3 residues: CASSSQPGTEAFF. The DNA for the CDR3 is TGTGCCAGCAGCTCTCAGCCGGGGACTGAAGCTTTCTTT.

This clonotype was seen repeatedly, ten times or more. The chain couples TRBV5-1 to TRBJ1-5; the D gene is possibly TRBD1 (5 bases). The CDR3 spans 15 residues. V lost 4 bases and J lost 1, with 12 bases in between. Per germline, CDR1 SGHRS and CDR2 YFSETQ. In nucleotides, the CDR3 is TGCGCCAGCAGCATTAACGGGGGAAGCAATCAGCCCCAGCATTTT. It translates to CASSINGGSNQPQHF.

This clonotype was seen many times. V is TRBV4-3 and J is TRBJ2-7; tentative D call: TRBD1 (6 bases). V lost 4 bases to trimming and J lost 4 bases, with 14 bases between them. Germline CDR1 and CDR2: LGHNA and YSLEER. The CDR3 spans 14 residues. The CDR3 sequence is CASSRDLGGYEQYF. CDR3 sequence (DNA): TGCGCCAGCAGCCGGGACCTAGGGGGTTACGAGCAGTACTTC.

This clonotype was found many times. The J gene is TRBJ2-5, the V gene TRBV6-2 or TRBV6-3; D may be TRBD1 or TRBD2 (5 bases each). The V end lost 10 bases, the J end lost 0 bases, and 15 bases lay between the germline ends. From germline, CDR1 is MNHEY and CDR2 SVGEGT. The CDR3 consists of 14 residues. CDR3 region: CATRDRIYQETQYF. Here the CDR3 DNA reads TGTGCCACCCGGGACCGAATTTACCAAGAGACCCAGTACTTC.

This clonotype was counted ten times or more. V is TRBV3-1 and J is TRBJ2-5; 9 nucleotides agree with TRBD2. With 6 bases clipped from V and 4 bases from J, the junction kept 6 bases outside the gene matches. Germline assignment: CDR1 LGHDT and CDR2 YNNKEL (reference sequence). The CDR3 contains 14 residues. In DNA, the CDR3 is TGTGCCAGCAGACGCGGGGGGGTGCTAGAGACCCAGTACTTC. Translated, it gives CASRRGGVLETQYF.

This clonotype has a count of ten or more. This chain links TRBV6-5 with TRBJ2-7; 8 bases fit TRBD1. The germline V gene encodes CDR1 MNHEY and CDR2 SVGAGI. The CDR3 sequence is 15 residues long. The junction had 5 bases not matched to a gene; V was cut back by 3 bases and J by 1 base. The CDR3 bases are TGTGCCAGCAGTTATTCCAACAGGGGGTCCTACGAGCAGTACTTC. Amino acid sequence: CASSYSNRGSYEQYF.

This rearrangement joins TRBV20-1 to TRBJ1-6; tentative D call: TRBD1 (6 bases). The CDR3 has 13 residues. The V gene lost 7 bases and the J gene lost 8 bases, with 15 bases spanning the gap. The V gene's germline CDR1 is DFQATT and CDR2 SNEGSKA (reference sequence). The DNA for the CDR3 is TGCAGTGGGTTCAGGGGCGATGATTCACCCCTCCACTTT. Translated, it gives CSGFRGDDSPLHF.